The rows below give T cell receptor beta chains drawn from one sample of a study of spatial heterogeneity in lung cancer. Using its own MiXCR run on the 5' RACE reads, TCRdb lists one record per CDR3 protein. Seen here are some 21,000 distinct CDR3 sequences, under 6% observed once, and the top ten hold approximately 7.4%. The specimen comprised PBMCs, sampled at surgery. These receptors were obtained from a male donor with early-stage non-small cell lung cancer. The CDR3 runs from the conserved cysteine through the conserved F or W. A D gene is named only where the DNA matches it firmly. Clone size is given for some rows only: seen once, a few or many times, or a class if the clone is expanded.

J gene,clone size,V gene,D gene,CDR3 protein,CDR3 DNA
TRBJ1-2,many,TRBV2,-,CAIPLRTFYGYTF,TGTGCCATACCTCTCAGGACCTTTTATGGCTACACCTTC
TRBJ2-2,many,TRBV19,TRBD1,CASSIDPYRTGGPINTGELFF,TGTGCCAGTAGTATAGACCCCTATCGGACAGGGGGTCCGATTAACACCGGGGAGCTGTTTTTT
TRBJ2-7,many,TRBV10-3,TRBD1,CAIRTGTMNEQYF,TGTGCCATCAGGACAGGGACAATGAACGAGCAGTACTTC
TRBJ2-3,-,TRBV9,TRBD1,CASSGDGTGRHTQYF,TGTGCCAGCAGCGGGGATGGGACAGGGAGGCATACGCAGTATTTT
TRBJ2-2,-,TRBV5-6,-,CASSSLASWELFF,TGTGCCAGCAGCTCCCTAGCGTCGTGGGAGCTGTTTTTT
TRBJ2-1,many,TRBV6-2/TRBV6-3,-,CASSWGSGEQFF,TGTGCCAGCAGTTGGGGGTCCGGGGAGCAGTTCTTC
TRBJ2-1,many,TRBV6-2/TRBV6-3,-,CASSYRPWDNEQFF,TGTGCCAGCAGTTATCGCCCCTGGGACAATGAGCAGTTCTTC
TRBJ2-6,many,TRBV5-5,TRBD1,CASSLLTGVSSGANVLTF,TGTGCCAGCAGCTTATTGACAGGGGTTAGCTCTGGGGCCAACGTCCTGACTTTC
TRBJ2-7,many,TRBV5-1,TRBD2,CASSLGSVAGAYEQYF,TGCGCCAGCAGCTTGGGTAGTGTAGCGGGAGCCTACGAGCAGTACTTC
TRBJ2-5,many,TRBV20-1,-,CSALDSDQETQYF,TGCAGTGCTTTAGACTCTGACCAAGAGACCCAGTACTTC
TRBJ1-1,many,TRBV30,-,CAWSVGAGVNTEAFF,TGTGCCTGGAGTGTCGGAGCTGGCGTTAACACTGAAGCTTTCTTT
TRBJ2-7,many,TRBV24-1,-,CATSDLLSGRSYEQYF,TGTGCCACCAGTGATTTACTTAGCGGCCGGTCCTACGAGCAGTACTTC
TRBJ2-2,-,TRBV20-1,-,CSARVKTTGSGELFF,TGCAGTGCTAGAGTTAAGACAACCGGGTCCGGGGAGCTGTTTTTT
TRBJ1-6,few,TRBV27,-,CASSLQGNSPLHF,TGTGCCAGCAGTTTGCAGGGGAATTCACCCCTCCACTTT
TRBJ2-2,many,TRBV9,TRBD2,CASSVGGLADSNTGELFF,TGTGCCAGCAGCGTAGGGGGACTAGCGGATTCGAACACCGGGGAGCTGTTTTTT
TRBJ2-3,many,TRBV18,-,CASSRLVGSTDTQYF,TGTGCCAGCTCACGACTAGTGGGCAGCACAGATACGCAGTATTTT
TRBJ1-1,-,TRBV12-3/TRBV12-4,-,CASTPGTEAFF,TGTGCCAGCACCCCCGGGACTGAAGCTTTCTTT
TRBJ2-3,many,TRBV4-3,TRBD2,CASSQLGLAGGHTQYF,TGCGCCAGCAGCCAATTGGGACTAGCGGGAGGGCATACGCAGTATTTT
TRBJ1-1,many,TRBV27,TRBD1,CASSLRSRTGVNTEAFF,TGTGCCAGCAGTTTAAGGTCCCGGACAGGGGTGAACACTGAAGCTTTCTTT
TRBJ2-7,many,TRBV20-1,-,CSAVPVRLNYEQYF,TGCAGTGCGGTACCCGTCAGACTTAACTACGAGCAGTACTTC
TRBJ1-5,many,TRBV28,TRBD1,CASSFPGTGSGQPQHF,TGTGCCAGCAGTTTCCCCGGGACAGGGTCTGGTCAGCCCCAGCATTTT
TRBJ2-6,-,TRBV6-5,-,CASTSHKSGANVLTF,TGTGCCAGCACCTCCCATAAATCTGGGGCCAACGTCCTGACTTTC
TRBJ1-3,many,TRBV28,-,CASSFPHSSSGNTIYF,TGTGCCAGCAGTTTCCCCCACAGCTCCTCTGGAAACACCATATATTTT
TRBJ2-2,-,TRBV9,TRBD1,CASSVGTGFTGELFF,TGTGCCAGCAGCGTAGGGACAGGGTTCACCGGGGAGCTGTTTTTT
TRBJ2-3,many,TRBV5-5,TRBD2,CASSIPSGSNTDTQYF,TGTGCCAGCAGCATTCCTAGCGGAAGTAACACAGATACGCAGTATTTT
TRBJ1-4,many,TRBV30,-,CAWSVESEKLFF,TGTGCCTGGAGTGTAGAGAGTGAAAAACTGTTTTTT
TRBJ2-1,many,TRBV28,-,CATQGFSSYNEQFF,TGTGCCACTCAGGGATTCTCCTCCTACAATGAGCAGTTCTTC
TRBJ2-4,-,TRBV7-9,TRBD2,CASSPLSGGADPKNIQYF,TGTGCCAGCAGCCCCCTCAGCGGGGGGGCAGATCCCAAAAACATTCAGTACTTC
TRBJ2-1,few,TRBV2,-,CASQRYTYNEQFF,TGTGCCAGCCAGCGGTACACCTACAATGAGCAGTTCTTC